Each of the 24 T cell receptor beta chains below was sequenced from the same sample in a study of T-cell memory formation after mild COVID-19. TCRdb re-analysed the 5' RACE reads in MiXCR, keeping a single row per CDR3 protein. The table has approximately 500,000 distinct CDR3 sequences, approximately 25% seen once; the top ten hold 9.5% to 15%. Sequenced input: PBMCs or a T cell subset sorted from them (not recorded which). These receptors all stem from an adult woman who had mild COVID-19 (a few samples of this study predate the infection). Cell type and time point are not known.

The chain couples TRBV25-1 to TRBJ2-7, with D possibly being TRBD1 (5 bases). The CDR3 totals 12 residues. Trimming cost V 6 bases and J 4 bases, with 10 bases left between them. Looked up from germline, CDR1 is MGHDK and CDR2 is SYGVNS. This chain's CDR3 is CASRLGAYEQYF. CDR3 nucleotides: TGTGCCAGCAGGCTAGGGGCGTACGAGCAGTACTTC.

The J gene is TRBJ2-3, the V gene TRBV7-9; D uncertain. CDR3 length: 12 amino acids. CDR1 and CDR2 (germline): SEHNR, FQNEAQ (reference sequence). The CDR3 DNA sequence: TGTGGGCAAGCAGCTTCGGTGGATACGCAGTATTTT. Amino acid sequence: CGQAASVDTQYF.

This clonotype showed up just a few times. This chain uses TRBV7-6 with TRBJ2-1; 7 bases fit TRBD2. J gave up 7 bases and V 7 bases, and 10 bases lay outside the gene matches. CDR1 and CDR2 (germline): SGHVS, FNYEAQ. CDR3 length: 14 residues. Written as DNA, the CDR3 is TGTGCCAGCACCACGGCGGGAGCGGAAAATGAGCAGTTCTTC. Translated, it gives CASTTAGAENEQFF.

This clonotype has just a few counts. This chain links TRBV12-3 or TRBV12-4 with TRBJ2-3; maybe TRBD2 (6 bases). This CDR3 is 15 amino acids long. Trimming left V 3 bases short and J 0 bases short, with 10 bases between. CDR3 sequence reads: CASSFRRGSTDTQYF. The DNA for the CDR3 is TGTGCCAGCAGTTTTAGGCGGGGTAGCACAGATACGCAGTATTTT.

This clonotype was counted between two and nine times. The rearrangement joins TRBV4-1 to TRBJ1-5; D gene ambiguous. This CDR3 comprises 14 residues. In germline, CDR1 is MGHRA, CDR2 YSYEKL. The ends were cut back, 0 bases at V and 8 bases at J, with 11 bases in the middle. CDR3 in amino acids: CASSQDPVFEPQHF. The CDR3 bases are TGCGCCAGCAGCCAAGATCCGGTCTTCGAGCCCCAGCATTTT.

The chain combines TRBV20-1 with TRBJ2-1, with 10 bases aligning to TRBD2. This CDR3 contains 15 residues. CDR1 and CDR2 from the germline V gene are DFQATT and SNEGSKA (reference sequence). Losses at the gene ends were 0 bases for V and 14 bases for J; bases not matched to a gene: 13. The CDR3 coding sequence is TGCAGTGCTAGAGATCCCGCCAGATCTAGCGGGAGAAAGTTCTTC. It yields the protein CSARDPARSSGRKFF.

The chain employs TRBV18 and TRBJ1-5; D possibly corresponds to TRBD1 (5 bases). This CDR3 contains 13 residues. Per germline, CDR1 KGHSH and CDR2 LQKENI. Trimming cost V 4 bases and J 9 bases, with 13 bases left between them. CDR3 nucleotides: TGTGCCAGCTCACATCACAGGTCATGGCCCCAGCATTTT. Protein product: CASSHHRSWPQHF.

This rearrangement joins TRBV3-1 to TRBJ2-7; 7 nucleotides match TRBD1. From germline, CDR1 is LGHDT and CDR2 YNNKEL (reference sequence). The CDR3 sequence is 14 residues long. The V and J ends lost 3 bases and 2 bases, in that order; junction bases with no gene match: 4. This chain's CDR3 is CASSQPGQAYEQYF. The CDR3 DNA reads TGTGCCAGCAGCCAGCCCGGACAGGCCTACGAGCAGTACTTC.

This chain joins TRBV5-5 and TRBJ1-2; D gene ambiguous. Looked up from germline, CDR1 is SGHKS and CDR2 is YYEKEE (reference sequence). The CDR3 runs 15 residues. Trimming shortened V by 0 bases and J by 1 base, and 10 bases separated the two germline ends. In DNA, the CDR3 is TGTGCCAGCAGCTTGGAGTTTAACTATAACTATGGCTACACCTTC. Encoded protein: CASSLEFNYNYGYTF.

The chain carries TRBV7-9 and TRBJ1-1; D gene ambiguous. Trimming cost V 5 bases and J 2 bases, with 9 bases left between them. Germline loops: CDR1 SEHNR, CDR2 FQNEAQ (reference sequence). The CDR3 sequence is 13 residues long. In DNA form, the CDR3 reads TGTGCCAGCAGCCGACCTACCAACACTGAAGCTTTCTTT. As protein: CASSRPTNTEAFF.

The rearrangement joins TRBV5-1 to TRBJ2-2; the match to TRBD2 covers 12 bases. V shed 3 bases, J shed 4 bases, and the junction held 10 bases outside the gene matches. The CDR3 length is 18 residues. Per the germline V gene, CDR1 is SGHRS and CDR2 is YFSETQ. The CDR3 nucleotides read TGCGCCAGCAGCTACGATCCTAGCGGGGGGGCCCGCACCGGGGAGCTGTTTTTT. It specifies CASSYDPSGGARTGELFF.

This clonotype was observed many times. V and J are TRBV6-5 and TRBJ2-1, with 14 bases lining up with TRBD2. The CDR3 extends over 15 amino acids. V lost 6 bases to trimming and J lost 6 bases; unmatched junction nucleotides: 4. Germline V CDR1 and CDR2: MNHEY, SVGAGI. CDR3 coding DNA: TGTGCCAGCAGGGGGGGACTAGCGGGGGCCAATGAGCAGTTCTTC. It yields the protein CASRGGLAGANEQFF.

This clonotype was seen more than once but under ten times. The chain links TRBV27 to TRBJ2-7; 13 nucleotides align to TRBD2. This CDR3 is built from 17 residues. J lost 1 base, V lost 6 bases, and 9 bases had no gene match. Germline values: CDR1 MNHEY, CDR2 SMNVEV (reference sequence). The CDR3 DNA reads as TGTGCCAGCAGCGACCACGGGACTAGCGGGAAATCCTACGAGCAGTACTTC. The encoded protein is CASSDHGTSGKSYEQYF.

The chain joins TRBV5-1 to TRBJ2-4; 9 bases align to TRBD1. With V trimmed by 7 bases and J by 1 base, 6 bases remained unmatched. From germline, CDR1 is SGHRS and CDR2 YFSETQ. The length of the CDR3 is 15 residues. CDR3 DNA sequence: TGCGCCAGCGCGGGACAGGGCTTGGCCAAAAACATTCAGTACTTC. Amino acid sequence: CASAGQGLAKNIQYF. Supplemented by reference TRBV5-1 and TRBJ2-4, the full variable domain reads KAGVTQTPRYLIKTRGQQVTLSCSPISGHRSVSWYQQTPGQGLQFLFEYFSETQRNKGNFPGRFSGRQFSNSRSEMNVSTLELGDSALYLCASAGQGLAKNIQYFGAGTRLSVL.

This clonotype has a count of ten or more. This chain uses TRBV12-3 or TRBV12-4 with TRBJ2-2, with D unresolved. With 6 bases removed from V and 0 bases from J, the gap between germline ends came to 2 bases. The CDR3 covers 12 residues. The CDR3 loop is CASSPNTGELFF. For the CDR3, the DNA is TGTGCCAGCAGCCCGAACACCGGGGAGCTGTTTTTT.

Only a few counts were recorded for this clonotype. The V gene is TRBV6-5, the J gene TRBJ1-1; TRBD1 matches at 12 bases. The CDR3 sequence is 16 residues long. V dropped 8 bases and J dropped 4; count of bases not matched to a gene: 11. Germline values: CDR1 MNHEY, CDR2 SVGAGI. The CDR3 sequence: CASERGQGARGTEAFF. For the CDR3, the DNA is TGTGCCAGCGAAAGGGGACAGGGGGCGCGGGGCACTGAAGCTTTCTTT.

This chain uses TRBV7-3 with TRBJ2-1; tentative D call: TRBD2 (6 bases). Germline CDR1 and CDR2: SGHTA and FQGTGA. V gave up 0 bases and J gave up 8 bases, with 14 bases separating them. This CDR3 has 15 amino acids. CDR3 DNA: TGTGCCAGCAGCTTAACAGCGGGCTCTTTCGATGAGCAGTTCTTC. Its protein is CASSLTAGSFDEQFF.

The J gene is TRBJ2-7, the V gene TRBV10-3; D is unresolved. The CDR3 runs to 12 residues. The germline V gene encodes CDR1 ENHRY and CDR2 SYGVKD. The germline V and J ends were trimmed by 5 bases and 6 bases, with 11 bases remaining between them. The CDR3 nucleotides read TGTGCCATCAGTACACCCTTGGGCGAGCAGTACTTC. Translated, it gives CAISTPLGEQYF.

At least ten counts were recorded for this clonotype. This rearrangement joins TRBV5-5 to TRBJ2-5; tentatively, D is TRBD1 (6 bases). Looked up from germline, CDR1 is SGHKS and CDR2 is YYEKEE (reference sequence). The CDR3 is 14 residues long. Trimming shortened V by 1 base and J by 5 bases, and 12 bases separated the two germline ends. The chain's CDR3 is CASSLTDSRETQYF. The CDR3 DNA sequence: TGTGCCAGCAGCTTGACGGACAGTCGGGAGACCCAGTACTTC.

This clonotype showed up just a few times. Here the CDR3 reads CAIGADAVGPQHF. The CDR3 nucleotides read TGTGCCATCGGGGCAGACGCGGTGGGGCCCCAGCATTTT. V gene TRBV10-3 combines with J gene TRBJ1-5; D might be TRBD1 (5 bases). Germline CDR1 and CDR2: ENHRY and SYGVKD. The V and J ends lost 8 bases and 9 bases respectively, with 17 bases between them. The CDR3 is 13 amino acids.

A single count supports this clonotype. The chain links TRBV25-1 to TRBJ2-7; 12 nucleotides match TRBD2. The V and J ends lost 6 bases and 1 base, in that order; junction bases with no gene match: 4. This CDR3 has 15 residues. Germline CDR1 reads MGHDK; CDR2 reads SYGVNS. CDR3 sequence: CASSRTSGDSYEQYF. The CDR3 DNA reads as TGTGCCAGCAGCCGGACTAGCGGGGATTCCTACGAGCAGTACTTC.

The rearrangement joins TRBV5-6 to TRBJ2-7, with D hard to call. Germline V gene sequence: CDR1 SGHDT, CDR2 YYEEEE. The length of the CDR3 is 14 residues. The germline V and J ends were trimmed by 4 bases and 5 bases, with 16 bases remaining between them. CDR3 in DNA: TGTGCCAGCAGCAAGGGCCATAGCCAAGACGAGCAGTACTTC. This translates into CASSKGHSQDEQYF.

As for this clonotype: Likely a read error: the CDR3 ends without its conserved phenylalanine or tryptophan. The V call is TRBV5-1, the J call TRBJ2-7, with 16 bases aligning to TRBD2. Trimming cost V 0 bases and J 6 bases; bases outside gene matches: 6. The CDR3 is made up of 17 amino acids. Germline loops: CDR1 SGHRS, CDR2 YFSETQ. The CDR3 protein is CASSLGGTSGRALEQYL. In DNA, the CDR3 is TGCGCCAGCAGCTTGGGAGGGACTAGCGGGAGGGCCCTCGAGCAGTACTTA.

The rearrangement links TRBV5-1 to TRBJ2-3, with 8 bases fitting TRBD2. CDR3 length: 16 amino acids. Germline assignment: CDR1 SGHRS and CDR2 YFSETQ. Trimming took 4 bases from V and 2 from J; bases not matched to a gene: 9. The CDR3 region has the DNA TGCGCCAGCAGCCTCACCCCGGGGGGGGACACAGATACGCAGTATTTT. This codes for CASSLTPGGDTDTQYF.